Sequencing of this TCR beta chain was carried out in a study of cytomegalovirus exposure and HLA in healthy donors (dated by TCRdb to the late 2010s). About the full investigation: In an earlier analysis of some 550 of the donors, around 290 Gb of sequence data and about 110 million unique TCR beta sequences from 150 million to 200 million T cells were reported. The study profiled the T cell repertoires of fewer than 850 subjects by immunosequencing and related them to cytomegalovirus serostatus. A later analysis re-analyzed previously published TCR beta repertoires from about 730 donors and added high-resolution HLA genotyping to study TCR occurrence patterns. The later analysis used no new phenotypic data to find candidate immune exposures, relying instead on TCR beta sequences and their occurrence across donors. Several DR-DQ haplotypes were treated as single units for association and clustering because of strong linkage in the cohort. Roughly 300 gigabases of sequencing data and some 85 million unique TCR sequences were included in an early release covering roughly 600 HLA-typed donors. Among over 350 genotyped donors of the cohort, an average of about 240,000 unique TCR beta nucleotide sequences were sequenced per donor, roughly 20% of them non-productive. In an earlier analysis of 550 to 700 of the donors, high-throughput TCR beta sequencing was used to judge whether each TCR beta V gene segment behaved as functional or pseudogenic. The number of donors typed differed by locus, with roughly 620-630 for A, B, C, DRB1 and DQB1, 522 for DQA1, under 610 for DPA1, and about 450 for DPB1. The study was designed to test whether signatures of past pathogen exposure could be identified by cataloging public T cell receptors. The genetic ancestry cluster associated with self-reported Caucasian donors included over 80% of the 350 to 500 genotyped donors. A later genetic analysis took genome-wide SNP genotypes for 398 of the 666 donors and used that subset as a discovery cohort. All discovery cohort repertoires had been generated using a single sequencing platform. HLA typing included class I and class II loci at four-digit resolution. The study combined high-throughput TCR immunosequencing, statistical association of individual TCRs with disease status, and machine learning to predict cytomegalovirus infection status. Besides the first cohort of hundreds of subjects, a separate validation cohort made up of roughly 120 different subjects was used. Donor age, sex, ethnicity and CMV serostatus were compiled together with the repertoire data. The paper as a whole reports these results and caveats: An association between a missense DCLRE1C variant and V-gene and J-gene trimming of TCR beta chains was found in a later genetic analysis and replicated in an independent cohort. For the cohort, immune exposure information was limited to CMV serostatus. Most CMV-associated TCR beta chains appeared to be HLA-restricted in a later analysis, and the HLA associations seemed to be driven largely by CMV exposure. In a later analysis, 16,951 TCR beta sequences were associated with specific HLA alleles at a false discovery rate of 0.05. The 87-base-pair reads could not distinguish some IMGT-functional V segments, including TRBV6-2 and TRBV6-3, so those segments were excluded. An earlier analysis of approximately 530 of the donors showed that most TCR beta V segments appeared in productive rearrangements either about 87% or about 30% of the time, which broadly matched IMGT annotations. In this cohort, only TCR beta chains were sequenced, and detectable features were limited by the absence of alpha or paired-chain data. The classifier was reported to diagnose cytomegalovirus status with high specificity and sensitivity in both the original and validation cohorts. Most TCR sequences were observed very rarely across donors, whereas some public TCRs were present in many individuals. Sequencing depth was assumed to be roughly uniform across donors in the presence/absence analyses, though that assumption may not hold. When HLA alleles, especially DR and DQ, strongly co-occurred, attributing TCR associations to individual alleles was difficult. Compared with the approximately 700-donor mean, donors in an Asian-associated ancestry cluster had fewer N-insertions in productive TCRs, according to a later genetic analysis. A later analysis found that HLA-associated TCR beta chains were more clonally expanded and had lower generation probabilities than equally common non-associated chains. A further reported finding was that TCR beta sequences accurately predicted the HLA-A and HLA-B alleles for most subjects in the first cohort. In the study, some 180 TCR beta chains were listed as associated with cytomegalovirus. Correlated functional status among segregating V segments might be attributable to linkage disequilibrium, but an unknown experimental factor could not be ruled out. A few of the identified cytomegalovirus-associated TCR beta chains were confirmed in vitro to be specific for cytomegalovirus antigens. In a later analysis, the rate of TCR association differed among HLA loci, with DRB1 alleles having the most associated TCRs and HLA-C alleles having the fewest. Because HLA typing was unavailable for some donors at each locus, only the typed subset was used in association tests. It was suggested by the authors that the approach could potentially be generalized to other disease states and immunological phenotypes. Because counts were too low, around 18 rarely observed V segments, including chromosome 9 orphons, were left out of the earlier analysis of some 640 of the donors. A group of highly shared sequence variants was considered likely to be a technical artifact of the sequencing pipeline. In a later analysis, several top co-occurrence clusters were reported to appear linked to parvovirus B19, influenza, CMV and Epstein-Barr virus.

Details on this clone: This receptor's antigen is unknown. Base-call qualities are not available, and no considerably larger clone is one nucleotide away.

The germline ends are 15 bases apart after V is trimmed by 5 bases and J by 5 bases. The cysteine opens and the phenylalanine closes a CDR3 of 15 amino acids. Only the CDR3 region is kept as DNA, spanning 45 bases read in frame from base 1. Reading the germline V gene gives CDR1 SGHTA and CDR2 FQGNSA. The library was produced with the immunoSEQ multiplex PCR assay. The multiplex PCR relied on a mix of 60 forward primers for TCR Vbeta segments and 13 reverse primers for TCR Jbeta segments. The CDR3 region of rearranged TCR beta genes was amplified from genomic DNA by a multiplex PCR assay. On the Illumina HiSeq System, the amplified TCR beta libraries were sequenced as 87-base-pair reads. Per the original workflow: In a later analysis, 70 million to 95 million unique TCR beta chains were counted across the approximately 640 repertoires, and around 11 million of these chains were shared by at least two donors. Raw reads were error-corrected and collapsed into unique sequences by a nearest-neighbor algorithm in which closely related sequences were merged to remove PCR and sequencing errors. To assign V, D and J gene segments, CDR3 sequences were aligned to IMGT reference sequences. For a sequence to be retained, a match of at least six nucleotides was required to both a V gene segment and a J gene segment. A rearrangement counted as productive if the CDR3 had no stop codons and remained in frame with V and J, and every other rearrangement counted as non-productive. Following IMGT convention, CDR3 was defined as the stretch from the second conserved V-encoded cysteine up to the conserved J-encoded phenylalanine. The earlier analysis of about 620 of the donors excluded sequences that lacked an unambiguous match to a single V gene segment. An earlier analysis of about 600 of the donors called V segments functional above 56.7% productive rearrangements and segregating when the between-donor standard deviation exceeded 5%. A statistical classification framework was built to diagnose cytomegalovirus status from the catalog of TCR beta chain sequences. A later analysis assigned V and J genes by comparing TCR nucleotide sequences with IMGT/GENE-DB human TR gene sequences. Using the TCRdist pipeline, a later analysis assigned CDR3 sequences along with most-parsimonious VDJ recombination scenarios. In a later analysis, each TCR beta chain was defined by its CDR3 amino acid sequence together with its V-gene family, and reads without a unique V-gene family were excluded. A later analysis removed 500 to 600 highly shared, low-generation-probability nucleotide sequences to deal with suspected cross-contamination and a sequencing artifact. In a later analysis, a clonal expansion index was calculated for each public chain from normalized within-repertoire ranks of inferred template counts. A later analysis computed generation probabilities with a VDJ recombination model fitted to out-of-frame rearrangements, and checked the results against IGoR. In a later analysis, hypergeometric tests were used to score TCR-TCR, TCR-HLA and TCR-CMV co-occurrence, with a repertoire-size bias correction applied to TCR pairs. To estimate false discovery rates, a later analysis permuted the HLA or CMV assignments 20 times. In a later analysis, co-occurring TCRs were grouped using DBSCAN, and TCRdist sequence similarity was added for clustering within HLA-allele-positive subsets. Repertoires with fewer than 30,000 or more than 120,000 public chains were left out of co-occurrence clustering, as were four to six repertoires with anomalous nucleotide sharing. In its TCRdb copy, this immuneACCESS table keeps in-frame sequences only and misses some clones. Where compared with another copy, unresolved V genes explain less than half of these, and the others have no known cause. The V and J calls and clone size are taken from that table; D and trimming were inferred from the DNA. The sample records 180,000 or so clones, over 60% of which are singletons. 11% to 15% of the sample goes to the ten largest clones.

In total, more than 500 healthy bone marrow donors made up the cohort. Cohort members were all nominally healthy when sampled, although unrecorded immune exposures were likely present. The donor tested CMV seropositive and was one of the 289 seropositive cohort members. Every donor gave a peripheral blood sample, and the peripheral blood mononuclear cells from that sample were used for TCR beta sequencing. Genomic DNA extraction from the blood cell samples was performed with the Qiagen DNeasy Blood Extraction Kit. Sequenced input: PBMCs. In this chain, TRBV7-2 is recombined with TRBJ1-4; no D gene is confidently identified. This TCR was sampled from a man in his fifties or sixties in good health and CMV-seropositive. The CDR3 reads CASSPSAAGNEKLFF. The nucleotide sequence is TGTGCCAGCAGCCCCTCTGCCGCGGGGAATGAAAAACTGTTTTTT.